The TCR beta chain described here comes from a study of shared clonotypes between healthy human individuals. Study donors comprised healthy, HIV-negative adults devoid of recent acute infection or vaccination. Memory CD4+ cells were the fraction left after CD45RA+ naive selection. Germline V gives CDR1 LNHDA, CDR2 SQIVND (reference sequence). V was cut by 0 bases and J by 0 bases, with 9 bases left in between. The length of the CDR3 is 15 residues. TCRdb's copy holds only in-frame clones and misses some; the assay was immunoSEQ multiplex PCR. Of approximately 980,000 clones listed, about three quarters are singletons.

The clonotype was recovered from a young man in good health. J is TRBJ2-7 and V is TRBV19; D is unclear. The specimen was memory CD4+ T cells sorted from blood. Documented subset: CD45RA-negative fraction. DNA of the CDR3: TGTGCCAGTAGTATAGATGCCGTAGCCTCCTACGAGCAGTACTTC. Protein: CASSIDAVASYEQYF. Full variable domain (remainder filled in from reference TRBV19 and TRBJ2-7): DGGITQSPKYLFRKEGQNVTLSCEQNLNHDAMYWYRQDPGQGLRLIYYSQIVNDFQKGDIAEGYSVSREKKESFPLTVTSAQKNPTAFYLCASSIDAVASYEQYFGPGTRLTVT.